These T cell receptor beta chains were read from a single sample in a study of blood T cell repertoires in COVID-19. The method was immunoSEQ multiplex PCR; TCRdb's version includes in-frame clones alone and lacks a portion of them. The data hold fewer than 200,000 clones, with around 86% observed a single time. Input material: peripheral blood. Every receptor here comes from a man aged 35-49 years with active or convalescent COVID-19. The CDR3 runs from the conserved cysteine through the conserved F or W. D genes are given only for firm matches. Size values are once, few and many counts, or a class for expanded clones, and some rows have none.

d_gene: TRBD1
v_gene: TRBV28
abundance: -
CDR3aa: CASSLDRGASPLHF

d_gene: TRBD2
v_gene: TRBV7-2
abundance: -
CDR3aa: CASSLRGLAGGLVTDTQYF

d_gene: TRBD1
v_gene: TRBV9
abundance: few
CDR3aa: CASSGGQLNTEAFF

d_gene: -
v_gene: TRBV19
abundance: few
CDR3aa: CASSINVGQGREKLFF

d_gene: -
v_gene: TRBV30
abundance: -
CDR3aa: CAWDSQNTEAFF

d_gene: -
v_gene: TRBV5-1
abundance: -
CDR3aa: CASSLAKGFATNEKLFF

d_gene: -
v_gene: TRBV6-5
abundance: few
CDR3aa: CASSRNRDRGYTF

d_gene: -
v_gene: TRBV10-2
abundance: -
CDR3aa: CASTRGIQGNEQFF

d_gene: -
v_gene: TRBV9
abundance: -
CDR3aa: CASSVGPVGNTIYF

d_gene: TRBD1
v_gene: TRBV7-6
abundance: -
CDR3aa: CASSSPGQGHGYTF

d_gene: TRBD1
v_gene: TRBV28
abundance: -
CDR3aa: CASSPTGSGNSPLHF

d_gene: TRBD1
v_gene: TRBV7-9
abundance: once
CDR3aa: CASSLAGTGRTGNTIYF

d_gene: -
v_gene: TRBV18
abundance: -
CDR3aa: CASSPLAGTGTEAFF

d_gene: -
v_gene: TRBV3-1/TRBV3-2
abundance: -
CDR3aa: CASSQGQNTEAFF

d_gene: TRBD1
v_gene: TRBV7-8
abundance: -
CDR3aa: CASSVPIQGASPRVEQYF

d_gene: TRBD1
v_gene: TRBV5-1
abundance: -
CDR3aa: CASSLRQGGYNEQFF

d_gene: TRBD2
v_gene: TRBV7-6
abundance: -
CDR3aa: CASSLGLAETQYF

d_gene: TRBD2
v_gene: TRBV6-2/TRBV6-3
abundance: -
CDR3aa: CASSKPDFSGGDSYEQYF

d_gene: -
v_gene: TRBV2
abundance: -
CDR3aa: CASTEWGRPTDTQYF

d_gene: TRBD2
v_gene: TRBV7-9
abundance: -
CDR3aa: CASSLSLAGGTDTQYF

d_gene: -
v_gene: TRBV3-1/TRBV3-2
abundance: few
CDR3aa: CASSATPVGYTF

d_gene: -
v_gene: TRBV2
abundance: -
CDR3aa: CASRKRQLSFSYEQYF

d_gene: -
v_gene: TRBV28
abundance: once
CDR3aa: CASSVPRATEQYF

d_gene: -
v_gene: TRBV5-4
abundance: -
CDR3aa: CANSGAGGTDTQYF

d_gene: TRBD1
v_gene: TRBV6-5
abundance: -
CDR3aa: CASSYGTGDTGELFF

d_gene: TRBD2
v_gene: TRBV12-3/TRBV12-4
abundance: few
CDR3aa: CASSLGGEQYF

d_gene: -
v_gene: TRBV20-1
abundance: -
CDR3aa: CSASKAGDQPQHF

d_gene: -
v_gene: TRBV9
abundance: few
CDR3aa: CASSVEVAGDTQYF

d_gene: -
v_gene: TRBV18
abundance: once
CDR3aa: CASSPPNKQGAYNEQFF

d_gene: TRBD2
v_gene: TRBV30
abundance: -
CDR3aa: CAWSLAVYNEQFF

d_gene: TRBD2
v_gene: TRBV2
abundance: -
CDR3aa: CASISGGGFTDTQYF

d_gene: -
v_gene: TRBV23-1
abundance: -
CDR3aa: CASSQSVGTPTPDGTQYF

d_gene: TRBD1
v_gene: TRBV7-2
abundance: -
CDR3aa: CASSSSRDRGTSGGYGYTF

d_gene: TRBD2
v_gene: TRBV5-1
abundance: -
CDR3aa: CASSRLAGTGEQFF

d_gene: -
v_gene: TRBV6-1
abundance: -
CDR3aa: CASSETAGEGNSPLHF

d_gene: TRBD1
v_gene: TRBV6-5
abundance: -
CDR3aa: CASSIQGADYGYTF

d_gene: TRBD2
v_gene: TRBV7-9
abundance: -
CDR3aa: CASSPLAGGSTDTQYF

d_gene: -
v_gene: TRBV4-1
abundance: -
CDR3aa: CASSQDAGGLDTQYF

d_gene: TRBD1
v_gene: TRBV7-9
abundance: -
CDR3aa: CASSLRTGVSYEQYF

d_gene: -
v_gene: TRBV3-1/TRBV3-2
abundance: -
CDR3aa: CASSQGLLQIYGYTF

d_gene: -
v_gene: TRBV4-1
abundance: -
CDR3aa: CASSQENGRSSAIYF

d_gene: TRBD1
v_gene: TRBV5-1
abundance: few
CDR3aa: CASSSEPGQGRGTEAFF

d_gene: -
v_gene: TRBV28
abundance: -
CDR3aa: CASTKGGAWQPQHF

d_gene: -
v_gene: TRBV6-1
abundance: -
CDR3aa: CASSEVWSGPQETQYF

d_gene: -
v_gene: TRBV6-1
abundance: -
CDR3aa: CASSETDERGYTF

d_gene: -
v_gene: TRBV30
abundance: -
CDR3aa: CAWKRSTNEKLFF

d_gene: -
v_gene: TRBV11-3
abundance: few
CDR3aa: CASSPKRGRSYEQYF

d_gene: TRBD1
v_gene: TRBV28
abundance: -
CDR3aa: CASSTGTEANYGYTF

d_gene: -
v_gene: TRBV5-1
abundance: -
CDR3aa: CASREGANTGELFF

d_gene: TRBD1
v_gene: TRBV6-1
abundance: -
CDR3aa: CASSEVPNRGDQPQHF

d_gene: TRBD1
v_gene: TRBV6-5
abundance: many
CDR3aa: CASRVDRGRNQPQHF